A single sample gave rise to the 7 T cell receptor beta chains below, sequenced in a study of siplizumab effects on memory and regulatory T cells. The protocol was immunoSEQ multiplex PCR, while the TCRdb copy is restricted to in-frame clones and leaves out a portion. The sample has about 50,000 clones, about 88% seen once; the top ten hold around 0.3%. Sequencing input: naive CD8+ T cells sorted from blood. The receptor source for this set is a human donor in good health.

The sample holds one count of this clone. V gene TRBV19 combines with J gene TRBJ1-2; 9 bases align to TRBD1. V lost 3 bases and J lost 4; bases outside the gene matches: 6. Germline values: CDR1 LNHDA, CDR2 SQIVND (reference sequence). CDR3 size: 15 residues. In DNA, the CDR3 is TGTGCCAGTAGTATGTGGGACAGGGACCGCTATGGCTACACCTTC. This gives the protein CASSMWDRDRYGYTF.

The V gene is TRBV27, the J gene TRBJ1-1; tentative D call: TRBD1 (5 bases). V lost 0 bases to trimming and J lost 1 base, with 12 bases between them. There are 16 residues in the CDR3. Germline V gene sequence: CDR1 MNHEY, CDR2 SMNVEV (reference sequence). Written as DNA, the CDR3 is TGTGCCAGCAGTTTATCTGGGGGACCTGCGAACACTGAAGCTTTCTTT. Amino acids: CASSLSGGPANTEAFF.

On this clone: Distinct nucleotide sequences in the sample also encode this CDR3. The chain has TRBV4-1 and TRBJ2-7, with a tentative D call TRBD1 (5 bases). The CDR3 has 15 residues. CDR1 and CDR2 (germline): MGHRA, YSYEKL. The V and J ends lost 0 bases and 2 bases respectively, with 11 bases between them. The CDR3 spells CASSQDRAGPYEQYF. CDR3 bases: TGCGCCAGCAGCCAAGATAGGGCAGGGCCCTACGAGCAGTACTTC.

The chain links TRBV7-9 to TRBJ2-1; no clear D gene. The CDR3 has 13 amino acids. V was shortened by 0 bases and J by 9 bases, with 9 bases between the two germline ends. Germline CDR1 reads SEHNR; CDR2 reads FQNEAQ (reference sequence). The CDR3: CASSLAMVIEQFF. CDR3 coding DNA: TGTGCCAGCAGCTTAGCGATGGTTATTGAGCAGTTCTTC.

The J gene is TRBJ1-1, the V gene TRBV5-4; no clear D gene. Germline-derived CDR1 and CDR2 are SGHNT and YYREEE (reference sequence). This CDR3 contains 15 residues. V was shortened by 0 bases and J by 0 bases, with 9 bases between the two germline ends. The CDR3, as DNA: TGTGCCAGCAGCTTGGGTGAAAGAATGAACACTGAAGCTTTCTTT. This sequence encodes CASSLGERMNTEAFF.

The gene calls are TRBV5-6 and TRBJ2-2; 7 bases match TRBD1. The ends lost 4 bases at V and 3 bases at J; junction bases unmatched: 6. Germline loops: CDR1 SGHDT, CDR2 YYEEEE. The CDR3 is 15 amino acids. The CDR3 reads CASSLWDSYTGELFF. The CDR3 DNA reads TGTGCCAGCAGCCTGTGGGACAGTTACACCGGGGAGCTGTTTTTT.

This rearrangement joins TRBV4-2 to TRBJ1-5; 9 bases are a match to TRBD1. Trimming removed 2 bases from V and 3 bases from J; junction bases left unmatched: 5. This CDR3 has 16 amino acids. CDR1 and CDR2 from the germline V gene are LGHNA and YNFKEQ. Here the CDR3 reads CASSQLQGADNQPQHF. CDR3 DNA: TGTGCCAGCAGCCAATTACAGGGGGCGGACAATCAGCCCCAGCATTTT.